This T cell receptor (beta chain) is from a study of shared clonotypes between healthy human individuals. TCRdb's copy holds only in-frame clones and misses some; the assay was immunoSEQ multiplex PCR. The sample lists some 500,000 clones, roughly three quarters occurring once. CDR3 length: 13 residues. Germline loops: CDR1 GTSNPN, CDR2 SVGIG (reference sequence). Concerning this clone: Only one base separates this from a far larger clonotype, so it likely reflects a read error. Other DNA sequences in this sample translate to the same CDR3.

The chain joins TRBV30 to TRBJ1-2; D remains ambiguous. This TCR came from a woman aged 40 to 49 in good health. Some clones in this sample may be carry-over from other donors' samples. What was sequenced was PBMCs. CDR3 coding DNA: TGTGCCTGGAGTGGTCCAGCAAACTATGGTTACACCTTC. This sequence encodes CAWSGPANYGYTF.